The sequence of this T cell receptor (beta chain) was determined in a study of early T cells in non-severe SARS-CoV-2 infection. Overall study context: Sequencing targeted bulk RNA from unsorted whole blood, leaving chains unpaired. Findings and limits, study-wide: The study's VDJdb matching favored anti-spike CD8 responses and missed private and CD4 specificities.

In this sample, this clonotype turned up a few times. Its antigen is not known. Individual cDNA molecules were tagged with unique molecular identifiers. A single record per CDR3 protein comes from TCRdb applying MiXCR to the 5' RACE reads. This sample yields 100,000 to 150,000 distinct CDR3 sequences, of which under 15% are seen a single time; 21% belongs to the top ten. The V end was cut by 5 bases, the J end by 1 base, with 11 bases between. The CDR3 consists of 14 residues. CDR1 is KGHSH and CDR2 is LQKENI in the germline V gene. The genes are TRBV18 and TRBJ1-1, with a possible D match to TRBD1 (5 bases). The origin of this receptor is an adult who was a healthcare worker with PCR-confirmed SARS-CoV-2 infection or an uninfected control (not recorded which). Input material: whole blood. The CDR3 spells CASSGASKNTEAFF. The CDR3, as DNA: TGTGCCAGCTCAGGGGCCAGCAAGAACACTGAAGCTTTCTTT.